These 8 T cell receptor beta chains were sequenced from one sample in a study of T-cell reconstitution after alpha-beta-depleted transplantation in children. TCRbeta library construction was performed incorporating unique molecular identifiers. TCRdb redid the calling of the PCR reads with MiXCR, one entry per CDR3 protein. The sample yields around 200,000 distinct CDR3 sequences, 7.5% to 9.5% seen once. The specimen comprised PBMCs, mostly from graft donor cells, sampled 360 days after TCRalphabeta/CD19-depleted stem cell transplant. The receptors shown here come from a male patient under 10 years old who had a stem cell transplant for acute myeloid leukemia, so the T cells may come from the graft donor.

Only a few counts were recorded for this clonotype. The chain links TRBV5-1 to TRBJ2-7; D is uncertain. The length of the CDR3 is 13 residues. Trimming removed 4 bases at V and 10 bases at J, with 18 bases between. Germline V gene data show CDR1 as SGHRS and CDR2 as YFSETQ. The CDR3 nucleotides are TGCGCCAGCAGCATGGATCGTCCAGGTCTTCAGTACGTC. Translated: CASSMDRPGLQYV.

The chain has TRBV4-1 and TRBJ2-7; D is perhaps TRBD1 (5 bases). Trimming cost V 1 base and J 6 bases, with 19 bases left between them. The CDR3 extends over 16 amino acids. Germline CDR1 MGHRA, CDR2 YSYEKL. CDR3 residues: CASSQGPPDSLGEQYF. As DNA, the CDR3 is TGCGCCAGCAGCCAAGGACCCCCTGACAGTCTGGGCGAGCAGTACTTC.

This clonotype appeared a few times. The chain combines TRBV3-1 with TRBJ2-1; D gene unclear. Trimming cost V 4 bases and J 2 bases, with 6 bases left between them. The V gene's germline CDR1 is LGHDT and CDR2 YNNKEL (reference sequence). CDR3 size: 13 residues. CDR3 coding DNA: TGTGCCAGCAGCCCACAGCCCTACAATGAGCAGTTCTTC. Encoded protein: CASSPQPYNEQFF.

This clonotype was counted between two and nine times. This chain joins TRBV6-6 and TRBJ2-7, with unresolved D. Trimming pared 3 bases from V and 6 bases from J, leaving 6 bases between. This CDR3 has 11 residues. From germline, CDR1 is MNHNY and CDR2 SVGAGI (reference sequence). The DNA for the CDR3 is TGTGCCAGCAGTTATGAGGTCGAGCAGTACTTC. Translated: CASSYEVEQYF.

This clonotype has at least ten counts. The chain employs TRBV2 and TRBJ1-4, with TRBD1 matching 7 bases. The CDR3 has 14 amino acids. From germline, CDR1 is SNHLY and CDR2 FYNNEI. J was trimmed by 14 bases and V by 8 bases; bases with no gene match: 17. CDR3 DNA: TGTGCCAGCCGGAGGGACAGCGATATGAAAATGCTGTTTTTT. Translated, it gives CASRRDSDMKMLFF.

This clonotype was recorded at least ten times. The chain carries TRBV20-1 and TRBJ1-6, with D perhaps matching TRBD1 (5 bases). Germline lookup yields CDR1 DFQATT and CDR2 SNEGSKA (reference sequence). Trimming cost V 6 bases and J 5 bases, with 14 bases left between them. The CDR3 covers 14 residues. The CDR3 spells CSATEGYHNSPLHF. The CDR3 nucleotides read TGCAGTGCCACCGAGGGGTATCATAATTCACCCCTCCACTTT.

V is TRBV20-1 and J is TRBJ1-3; unclear D gene. This CDR3 is 13 amino acids long. CDR1 is DFQATT, CDR2 SNEGSKA, per germline (reference sequence). The germline V and J ends were trimmed by 6 bases and 0 bases, with 9 bases remaining between them. The CDR3, as DNA: TGCAGTGCGGAGGACCTCTCTGGAAACACCATATATTTT. Translating it yields CSAEDLSGNTIYF.

This clonotype was counted ten times or more. The chain combines TRBV20-1 with TRBJ2-5, with a weak D call TRBD2 (6 bases). CDR1 is DFQATT and CDR2 is SNEGSKA in the germline V gene (reference sequence). The CDR3 extends over 15 amino acids. V was trimmed by 6 bases and J by 0 bases, leaving 17 bases between them. CDR3 DNA sequence: TGCAGTGCCCCTAGGGCCGGAGGGGACCAAGAGACCCAGTACTTC. Translated: CSAPRAGGDQETQYF.